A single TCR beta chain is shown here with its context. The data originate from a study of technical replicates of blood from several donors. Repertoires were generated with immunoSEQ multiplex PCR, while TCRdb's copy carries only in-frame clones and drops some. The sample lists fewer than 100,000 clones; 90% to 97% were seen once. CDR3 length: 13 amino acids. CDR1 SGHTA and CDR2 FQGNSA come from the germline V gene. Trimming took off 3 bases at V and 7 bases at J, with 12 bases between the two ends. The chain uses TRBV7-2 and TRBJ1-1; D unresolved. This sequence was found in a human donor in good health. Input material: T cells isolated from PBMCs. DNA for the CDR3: TGTGCCAGCAGCTTGGTACGGTTCATTGAAGCTTTCTTT. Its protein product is CASSLVRFIEAFF.